Presented here are 9 T cell receptor beta chains from one specimen sequenced in a study of long-term antiretroviral therapy in people with HIV. immunoSEQ v3.0 was run at survey level. The assay was immunoSEQ multiplex PCR, and TCRdb's table has in-frame clones only and misses some. In the table there are approximately 32,000 clones, about 83% of which are singletons. Sequenced here: unsorted PBMCs, sampled 0.4 years before starting antiretroviral therapy. These TCRs come from a young man with HIV.

The chain carries TRBV7-9 and TRBJ1-2; D is perhaps TRBD1 (6 bases). V dropped 1 base and J dropped 4 bases, with 10 bases sitting between them. Germline V gene lookup returns CDR1 SEHNR and CDR2 FQNEAQ (reference sequence). This CDR3 comprises 14 residues. In DNA form, the CDR3 reads TGTGCCAGCAGCTTAGGGGGACAACTCTATGGCTACACCTTC. Translation: CASSLGGQLYGYTF.

This sequence joins TRBV13 and TRBJ1-1, with D maybe TRBD1 (5 bases). Trimming pared 6 bases from V and 1 base from J, leaving 9 bases between. CDR1 and CDR2 (germline): PRHDT, FYEKMQ (reference sequence). CDR3 size: 13 residues. Here the CDR3 reads CASSFTGNTEAFF. As DNA, the CDR3 is TGTGCCAGCAGTTTCACAGGGAACACTGAAGCTTTCTTT.

The chain combines TRBV9 with TRBJ2-5; D ambiguous. CDR3 length: 14 residues. Trimming removed 0 bases at V and 1 base at J, with 7 bases between. CDR1 SGDLS and CDR2 YYNGEE come from the germline V gene. In nucleotides, the CDR3 is TGTGCCAGCAGCGTAGGAAATGCCCAAGAGACCCAGTACTTC. As protein: CASSVGNAQETQYF.

The rearrangement uses TRBV6-5 and TRBJ2-7; possibly TRBD1 or TRBD2 for D (5 bases each). The germline V gene has CDR1 MNHEY and CDR2 SVGAGI. Trimming pared 8 bases from V and 2 bases from J, leaving 10 bases between. The CDR3 runs 12 residues. The CDR3 spells CASGTGTYEQYF. The DNA of the CDR3 is TGTGCCAGCGGGACGGGGACCTACGAGCAGTACTTC.

The gene calls are TRBV4-1 and TRBJ1-1; maybe TRBD1 (5 bases). The germline gives CDR1 MGHRA, CDR2 YSYEKL. This CDR3 has 17 amino acids. Trimming removed 4 bases at V and 3 bases at J, with 21 bases between. Here the CDR3 DNA reads TGCGCCAGCAGCCCCAGGTTGGCCCGTAAAGGGGACACTGAAGCTTTCTTT. Its protein product is CASSPRLARKGDTEAFF.

This clone was counted only a few times. Written as DNA, the CDR3 is TGTGCCAGCAGTTACGGGGTGGGGACCGGGGAGCTGTTTTTT. It codes for CASSYGVGTGELFF. The chain has TRBV6-6 and TRBJ2-2; D call uncertain. The CDR3 consists of 14 residues. Trimming pared 2 bases from V and 5 bases from J, leaving 9 bases between. CDR1 and CDR2 (germline): MNHNY, SVGAGI (reference sequence).

This clone was observed a few times. V usage is TRBV7-3 and J usage is TRBJ1-2; unclear D gene. This CDR3 is built from 14 residues. The ends were cut back, 2 bases at V and 7 bases at J, with 14 bases in the middle. In germline, CDR1 is SGHTA, CDR2 FQGTGA. The CDR3 is CASSLDSGSGGYTF. As DNA, the CDR3 is TGTGCCAGCAGCTTAGATTCAGGATCAGGTGGCTACACCTTC.

The chain combines TRBV11-2 with TRBJ2-2; D gene unclear. V shed 7 bases and J shed 6 bases, with 9 bases lying between them. The CDR3 is made up of 12 amino acids. Germline V lookup: CDR1 SGHAT, CDR2 FQNNGV. The CDR3 sequence is CASTVIPGELFF. As DNA, the CDR3 is TGTGCCAGCACCGTAATCCCCGGGGAGCTGTTTTTT.

The chain is built from TRBV11-2 and TRBJ2-1, with TRBD2 matching 11 bases. The CDR3 runs 19 residues. The germline gives CDR1 SGHAT, CDR2 FQNNGV. J gave up 9 bases and V 1 base, and 17 bases lay outside the gene matches. CDR3 sequence (DNA): TGTGCCAGCAGCTTAGCGCGGAGTAGCGGGAGGGCCTTAGCAGGTGAGCAGTTCTTC. Its protein is CASSLARSSGRALAGEQFF.